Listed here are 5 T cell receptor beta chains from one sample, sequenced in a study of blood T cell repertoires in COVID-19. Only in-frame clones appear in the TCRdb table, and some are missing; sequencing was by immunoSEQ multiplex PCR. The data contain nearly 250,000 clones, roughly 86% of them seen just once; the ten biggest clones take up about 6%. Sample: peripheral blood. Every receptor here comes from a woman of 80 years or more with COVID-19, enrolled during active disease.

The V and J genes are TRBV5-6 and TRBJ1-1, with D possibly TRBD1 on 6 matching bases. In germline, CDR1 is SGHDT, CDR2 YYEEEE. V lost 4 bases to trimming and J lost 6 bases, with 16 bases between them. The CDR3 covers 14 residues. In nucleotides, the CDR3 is TGTGCCAGCAGCCGGACCACAGGGAGCGCTGAAGCTTTCTTT. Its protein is CASSRTTGSAEAFF.

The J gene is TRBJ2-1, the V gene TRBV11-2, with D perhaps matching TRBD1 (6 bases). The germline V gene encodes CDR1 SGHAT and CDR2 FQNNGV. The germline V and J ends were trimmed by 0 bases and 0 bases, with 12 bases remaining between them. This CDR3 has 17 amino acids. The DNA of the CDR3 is TGTGCCAGCAGCTTAGACGGAACAGGGAGCTCCTACAATGAGCAGTTCTTC. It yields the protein CASSLDGTGSSYNEQFF.

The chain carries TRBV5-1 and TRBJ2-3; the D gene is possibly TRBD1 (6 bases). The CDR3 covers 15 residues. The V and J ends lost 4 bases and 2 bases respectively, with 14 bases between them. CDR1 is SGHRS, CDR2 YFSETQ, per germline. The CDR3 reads CASSGGEGPTDTQYF. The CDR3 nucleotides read TGCGCCAGCAGCGGGGGCGAGGGACCCACAGATACGCAGTATTTT.

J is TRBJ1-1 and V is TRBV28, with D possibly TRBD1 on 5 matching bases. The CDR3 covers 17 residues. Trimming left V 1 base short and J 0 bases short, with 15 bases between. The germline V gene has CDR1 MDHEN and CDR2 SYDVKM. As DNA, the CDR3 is TGTGCCAGCAGTTTATCCCTCGGGGGGAATCTGAACACTGAAGCTTTCTTT. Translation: CASSLSLGGNLNTEAFF.

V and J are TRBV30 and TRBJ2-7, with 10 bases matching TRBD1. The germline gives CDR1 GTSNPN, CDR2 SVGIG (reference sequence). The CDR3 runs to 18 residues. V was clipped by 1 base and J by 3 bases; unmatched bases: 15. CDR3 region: CAWSAPSGTGVPYYEQYF. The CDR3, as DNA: TGTGCCTGGAGTGCGCCTTCAGGGACAGGGGTGCCCTACTACGAGCAGTACTTC.